The 6 T cell receptor beta chains given below trace back to one sample, sequenced in a study of blood T cells in healthy people across ages. A sample-barcoded 5' primer and a J-beta primer mix were used in a second PCR of roughly 7 to 12 cycles. TCRdb redid the calling of the 5' RACE reads with MiXCR, one entry per CDR3 protein. The repertoire has about 970,000 distinct CDR3 sequences, roughly 50% of them found once; the top ten carry 20% to 25%. Sequenced material: blood. The receptor source for this set is a woman between 55 and 75 years old in good health.

J is TRBJ2-7 and V is TRBV29-1; D is undetermined. The CDR3 covers 13 residues. V lost 2 bases and J 4 bases, leaving 12 bases between the germline ends. Germline V gene lookup returns CDR1 SQVTM and CDR2 ANQGSEA. In DNA form, the CDR3 reads TGCAGCGTTGAACCGCTGGGCAAATACGAGCAGTACTTC. Protein sequence: CSVEPLGKYEQYF.

The chain links TRBV5-1 to TRBJ1-2; D is uncertain. The germline CDR1 and CDR2 sequences are SGHRS and YFSETQ. The CDR3 is 13 amino acids. V lost 4 bases to trimming and J lost 7 bases, with 14 bases between them. CDR3 sequence: CASSVGSLGGYTF. DNA of the CDR3: TGCGCCAGCAGCGTGGGCAGCCTGGGTGGCTACACCTTC.

This rearrangement joins TRBV5-6 to TRBJ2-1, with no clear D. Trimming shortened V by 3 bases and J by 8 bases, and 6 bases separated the two germline ends. CDR1 is SGHDT and CDR2 is YYEEEE in the germline V gene. CDR3 size: 11 residues. The CDR3 DNA sequence: TGTGCCAGCAGCTCAATAGATGAGCAGTTCTTC. Translating gives CASSSIDEQFF.

DNA of the CDR3: TGCAGTGCGGGGGGGACAGGGGAGCCTGGGGCCAACGTCCTGACTTTC. It translates to CSAGGTGEPGANVLTF. The chain employs TRBV20-1 and TRBJ2-6; 10 bases align to TRBD1. Germline-derived CDR1 and CDR2 are DFQATT and SNEGSKA (reference sequence). CDR3 length: 16 residues. V dropped 6 bases and J dropped 2; count of bases not matched to a gene: 7.

This rearrangement joins TRBV20-1 to TRBJ2-1; 9 bases align to TRBD2. CDR3 length: 18 residues. CDR1 DFQATT and CDR2 SNEGSKA come from the germline V gene (reference sequence). Trimming removed 1 base from V and 6 bases from J; junction bases left unmatched: 16. Here the CDR3 DNA reads TGCAGTGCTAGAGGATGGGGGGCGGCGGGAGGGCGGTTCAATGAGCAGTTCTTC. This sequence encodes CSARGWGAAGGRFNEQFF.

CDR3 DNA sequence: TGCAGTGTCGTTTGGAGCTATGGCTACACCTTC. Translation: CSVVWSYGYTF. The chain joins TRBV20-1 to TRBJ1-2, with D hard to call. The CDR3 runs to 11 residues. Trimming took off 7 bases at V and 4 bases at J, with 10 bases between the two ends. The germline V gene has CDR1 DFQATT and CDR2 SNEGSKA (reference sequence).